The 30 T cell receptor beta chains listed next were all sequenced from one sample in a study of blood T cell repertoires in COVID-19. Repertoires were generated with immunoSEQ multiplex PCR, while TCRdb's copy carries only in-frame clones and drops some. The sample has about 300,000 clones, about 87% seen once. Sequencing was performed on peripheral blood. The origin of the receptors is a woman aged 30 to 39 who had recovered from COVID-19.

The chain carries TRBV28 and TRBJ2-7; 9 positions agree with TRBD1. The germline V gene has CDR1 MDHEN and CDR2 SYDVKM. Trimming took 5 bases from V and 4 from J; bases not matched to a gene: 6. The CDR3 contains 14 residues. CDR3 loop: CASSISGTGYEQYF. The CDR3 coding sequence is TGTGCCAGCAGTATATCCGGGACAGGGTACGAGCAGTACTTC. Full variable domain (rest looked up from reference TRBV28 and TRBJ2-7): DVKVTQSSRYLVKRTGEKVFLECVQDMDHENMFWYRQDPGLGLRLIYFSYDVKMKEKGDIPEGYSVSREKKERFSLILESASTNQTSMYLCASSISGTGYEQYFGPGTRLTVT.

This sequence joins TRBV7-2 and TRBJ1-1; 10 bases fit TRBD1. Trimming at V came to 5 bases and at J to 3 bases, leaving 12 bases not matched to a gene. The CDR3 is 17 residues long. Per the germline V gene, CDR1 is SGHTA and CDR2 is FQGNSA. CDR3 sequence: CASSLQTGGGWYTEAFF. CDR3 sequence (DNA): TGTGCCAGCAGCCTTCAGACAGGGGGCGGGTGGTACACTGAAGCTTTCTTT.

The chain employs TRBV5-4 and TRBJ2-2; 9 nucleotides agree with TRBD2. This CDR3 contains 17 residues. Losses at the gene ends were 0 bases for V and 3 bases for J; bases not matched to a gene: 6. CDR1 is SGHNT and CDR2 is YYREEE in the germline V gene (reference sequence). CDR3 in DNA: TGTGCCAGCAGCTTGGGAGGCGGGGGGGCGTACACCGGGGAGCTGTTTTTT. Its protein product is CASSLGGGGAYTGELFF.

This chain joins TRBV7-2 and TRBJ1-2; maybe TRBD1 (6 bases). The CDR3 is made up of 12 amino acids. Trimming took off 1 base at V and 7 bases at J, with 7 bases between the two ends. Germline V CDR1 and CDR2: SGHTA, FQGNSA. The CDR3 bases are TGTGCCAGCAGCTTAGACAGGGCTGGCTACACCTTC. It encodes CASSLDRAGYTF. The variable domain in full, with the rest retrieved from reference TRBV7-2 and TRBJ1-2, is GAGVSQSPSNKVTEKGKDVELRCDPISGHTALYWYRQSLGQGLEFLIYFQGNSAPDKSGLPSDRFSAERTGGSVSTLTIQRTQQEDSAVYLCASSLDRAGYTFGSGTRLTVV.

The chain is built from TRBV7-9 and TRBJ2-7, with D possibly being TRBD1 (6 bases). The CDR3 length is 13 residues. The germline V gene has CDR1 SEHNR and CDR2 FQNEAQ (reference sequence). The germline V and J ends were trimmed by 5 bases and 6 bases, with 14 bases remaining between them. The CDR3 nucleotides read TGTGCCAGCAGCCAAGGTACAGGGAGCGAGCAGTACTTC. Translated, it gives CASSQGTGSEQYF.

The rearrangement joins TRBV5-6 to TRBJ1-1; D gene unclear. The CDR3 has 16 amino acids. Trimming left V 0 bases short and J 1 base short, with 13 bases between. The germline CDR1 and CDR2 sequences are SGHDT and YYEEEE. The CDR3 reads CASSLGGPFRNTEAFF. The CDR3 DNA reads TGTGCCAGCAGCTTGGGAGGGCCCTTTAGGAACACTGAAGCTTTCTTT.

This clone was seen just once. CDR3 bases: TGTGCCAGCAGCCCAGCGGGTTATAACACTGAAGCTTTCTTT. It specifies CASSPAGYNTEAFF. The chain carries TRBV28 and TRBJ1-1; no clear D. Looked up from germline, CDR1 is MDHEN and CDR2 is SYDVKM. V gave up 6 bases and J gave up 2 bases, with 13 bases separating them. The CDR3 is 14 residues long. Supplemented by reference TRBV28 and TRBJ1-1, the full variable domain reads DVKVTQSSRYLVKRTGEKVFLECVQDMDHENMFWYRQDPGLGLRLIYFSYDVKMKEKGDIPEGYSVSREKKERFSLILESASTNQTSMYLCASSPAGYNTEAFFGQGTRLTVV.

This clone was recorded only once. The rearrangement joins TRBV5-1 to TRBJ2-1; D remains ambiguous. The CDR3 extends over 17 amino acids. CDR1 is SGHRS, CDR2 YFSETQ, per germline. The V and J ends lost 1 base and 8 bases respectively, with 22 bases between them. The CDR3 bases are TGCGCCAGCAGCTTGCGGAATCCGGCCTCAGGTAACGATGAGCAGTTCTTC. The encoded protein is CASSLRNPASGNDEQFF.

The chain joins TRBV15 to TRBJ2-5; TRBD1 is a possible D gene (6 bases). The CDR3 is 19 amino acids. Germline CDR1 LNHNV, CDR2 YYDKDF (reference sequence). V was shortened by 0 bases and J by 3 bases, with 23 bases between the two germline ends. The CDR3, as DNA: TGTGCCACCAGCAGAGAGGGTTCGGAACGGGACAAGCCTAAAGAGACCCAGTACTTC. Its protein is CATSREGSERDKPKETQYF.

This clone was detected only once. The chain carries TRBV7-2 and TRBJ2-7, with D perhaps TRBD2 (5 bases). CDR3 length: 13 amino acids. The germline V gene has CDR1 SGHTA and CDR2 FQGNSA. V dropped 5 bases and J dropped 3 bases, with 11 bases sitting between them. The CDR3: CASSLGLHYEQYF. The CDR3 nucleotides are TGTGCCAGCAGCCTCGGACTGCACTACGAGCAGTACTTC.

This chain joins TRBV15 and TRBJ1-6; 8 nucleotides agree with TRBD1. The germline V gene has CDR1 LNHNV and CDR2 YYDKDF (reference sequence). This CDR3 has 20 residues. V lost 0 bases and J lost 0; bases outside the gene matches: 10. DNA for the CDR3: TGTGCCACCAGCAGAGATCGTTGGCGGACAGGGAGCTCCTATAATTCACCCCTCCACTTT. Residues: CATSRDRWRTGSSYNSPLHF.

The chain recombines TRBV7-9 with TRBJ1-1, with D perhaps TRBD1 (5 bases). CDR3 length: 14 amino acids. CDR1 and CDR2 from the germline V gene are SEHNR and FQNEAQ (reference sequence). V lost 3 bases, J lost 1 base, and 9 bases lay in between. The CDR3 here is CASSFQGKNTEAFF. The CDR3 region has the DNA TGTGCCAGCAGCTTCCAGGGAAAGAACACTGAAGCTTTCTTT. Full variable domain (rest looked up from reference TRBV7-9 and TRBJ1-1): DTGVSQNPRHKITKRGQNVTFRCDPISEHNRLYWYRQTLGQGPEFLTYFQNEAQLEKSRLLSDRFSAERPKGSFSTLEIQRTEQGDSAMYLCASSFQGKNTEAFFGQGTRLTVV.

The table lists this clone with a few counts. CDR3 in amino acids: CASSFSVSQPQHF. CDR3 nucleotide sequence: TGTGCCAGCAGTTTTTCTGTTTCTCAGCCCCAGCATTTT. V and J are TRBV27 and TRBJ1-5, with no clear D. In germline, CDR1 is MNHEY, CDR2 SMNVEV (reference sequence). This CDR3 spans 13 amino acids. V gave up 3 bases and J gave up 6 bases, with 9 bases separating them.

The chain couples TRBV9 to TRBJ2-7, with D possibly TRBD2 on 6 matching bases. The CDR3 totals 14 residues. The germline gives CDR1 SGDLS, CDR2 YYNGEE. V was clipped by 2 bases and J by 6 bases, with 15 bases between them. In nucleotides, the CDR3 is TGTGCCAGCAGCGTGGGAGGAGGGGCACGCGAGCAGTACTTC. Its translation: CASSVGGGAREQYF.

The chain employs TRBV7-2 and TRBJ2-4, with TRBD1 matching over 8 bases. The V segment lost 4 bases and the J segment 2 bases; nucleotides outside the gene matches: 10. There are 17 residues in the CDR3. Germline CDR1 and CDR2: SGHTA and FQGNSA. CDR3 sequence reads: CASSYGTRTGPKNIQYF. The CDR3 DNA follows: TGTGCCAGCAGCTACGGCACAAGGACAGGGCCCAAAAACATTCAGTACTTC.

The genes are TRBV28 and TRBJ1-2, with TRBD1 matching 8 bases. Germline CDR1 and CDR2: MDHEN and SYDVKM. Trimming removed 6 bases from V and 7 bases from J; junction bases left unmatched: 7. The CDR3 is 13 amino acids. CDR3 sequence (DNA): TGTGCCAGCAGCAGGACAGGGACTGTTGGCTACACCTTC. Translated, it gives CASSRTGTVGYTF.

J is TRBJ1-3 and V is TRBV28; possibly TRBD1 for D (6 bases). From germline, CDR1 is MDHEN and CDR2 SYDVKM. The CDR3 consists of 13 residues. With 11 bases removed from V and 1 base from J, the gap between germline ends came to 12 bases. The CDR3 loop is CAGGAYSGNTIYF. The DNA for the CDR3 is TGTGCCGGGGGCGCATATTCTGGAAACACCATATATTTT.

The V call is TRBV4-1, the J call TRBJ2-3; D is possibly TRBD2 (6 bases). Germline values: CDR1 MGHRA, CDR2 YSYEKL. CDR3 length equals 16 residues. The V end lost 1 base, the J end lost 1 base, and 12 bases lay between the germline ends. CDR3 sequence reads: CASSQGATRRTDTQYF. The CDR3, as DNA: TGCGCCAGCAGCCAAGGAGCGACTAGACGCACAGATACGCAGTATTTT.

V and J are TRBV5-1 and TRBJ1-4, with D possibly being TRBD1 (5 bases). V lost 2 bases and J 4 bases, leaving 9 bases between the germline ends. This CDR3 contains 14 residues. Germline V gene lookup returns CDR1 SGHRS and CDR2 YFSETQ. As DNA, the CDR3 is TGCGCCAGCAGCTTTCGGGGGAGTAATGAAAAACTGTTTTTT. Translated, it gives CASSFRGSNEKLFF.

The CDR3 DNA sequence: TGTGCCAGCGCCCCAGGGGCCCTCCGGACCACCATATATTTT. Its protein is CASAPGALRTTIYF. This chain connects TRBV6-5 to TRBJ1-3; D may be TRBD1 (6 bases). Trimming took 8 bases from V and 9 from J, leaving 20 bases between them. The CDR3 has 14 amino acids. Germline CDR1 is MNHEY and CDR2 is SVGAGI.

In its sample, this clone was seen a few times. The chain carries TRBV18 and TRBJ1-3; D is uncertain. The ends were cut back, 2 bases at V and 0 bases at J, with 8 bases in the middle. Germline loops: CDR1 KGHSH, CDR2 LQKENI. This CDR3 region has 15 residues. The CDR3 is CASSPFEGSGNTIYF. For the CDR3, the DNA is TGTGCCAGCTCACCATTCGAGGGCTCTGGAAACACCATATATTTT.

A note on this clone: Other DNA sequences in the same sample also yield this CDR3. This chain uses TRBV9 with TRBJ1-1; D perhaps matches TRBD1 (6 bases). V lost 2 bases to trimming and J lost 0 bases, with 8 bases between them. Germline CDR1 and CDR2: SGDLS and YYNGEE. The CDR3 consists of 14 residues. The CDR3 sequence: CASSVGQLNTEAFF. The CDR3 region has the DNA TGTGCCAGCAGCGTTGGACAGTTGAACACTGAAGCTTTCTTT.

This sequence joins TRBV3-1 (or the pseudogene TRBV3-2) and TRBJ1-2; the D gene is possibly TRBD1 (5 bases). V gave up 4 bases and J gave up 4 bases, with 19 bases separating them. Germline V gene sequence: CDR1 LGHDT, CDR2 YNNKEL (reference sequence). The CDR3 runs to 16 residues. DNA of the CDR3: TGTGCCAGCAGCCGCTTGGGGGGGGGTACAAGCTATGGCTACACCTTC. Amino acids: CASSRLGGGTSYGYTF.

The chain links TRBV20-1 to TRBJ2-5, with D unclear. The length of the CDR3 is 11 residues. Trimming took 7 bases from V and 5 from J, leaving 11 bases between them. Germline V gene lookup returns CDR1 DFQATT and CDR2 SNEGSKA (reference sequence). CDR3 protein: CSVTVRETQYF. In DNA, the CDR3 is TGCAGTGTAACTGTGCGGGAGACCCAGTACTTC.

This sequence joins TRBV7-8 and TRBJ2-1, with D possibly being TRBD1 (6 bases). The germline CDR1 and CDR2 sequences are SGHVS and FQNEAQ. V lost 5 bases to trimming and J lost 0 bases, with 11 bases between them. The CDR3 has 15 amino acids. The CDR3 DNA sequence: TGTGCCAGCAGCCCTCGGGACATCTCCTACAATGAGCAGTTCTTC. This sequence encodes CASSPRDISYNEQFF.

This rearrangement joins TRBV20-1 to TRBJ1-2, with 7 bases identical to TRBD1. The CDR3 contains 10 residues. V lost 6 bases to trimming and J lost 8 bases; unmatched junction nucleotides: 3. Germline CDR1 and CDR2: DFQATT and SNEGSKA (reference sequence). DNA of the CDR3: TGCAGTGCCGACAGGGACGGCTACACCTTC. It codes for CSADRDGYTF.

The chain has TRBV10-1 and TRBJ2-1, with a possible D match to TRBD2 (6 bases). The CDR3 contains 16 residues. The germline CDR1 and CDR2 sequences are WNHNN and SYGVQD (reference sequence). Trimming removed 2 bases at V and 2 bases at J, with 13 bases between. Here the CDR3 reads CASSENGGETYNEQFF. The CDR3 region has the DNA TGCGCCAGCAGTGAGAATGGCGGGGAGACCTACAATGAGCAGTTCTTC.

This clone occurred many times. V is TRBV11-2 and J is TRBJ2-1; TRBD2 aligns across 10 bases. The CDR3 is made up of 15 amino acids. J lost 4 bases, V lost 4 bases, and 4 bases had no gene match. CDR1 is SGHAT, CDR2 FQNNGV, per germline. The CDR3 region is CASSYTTSGYNEQFF. The CDR3, as DNA: TGTGCCAGCAGCTACACGACTAGCGGGTACAATGAGCAGTTCTTC.

The chain combines TRBV6-4 with TRBJ2-1, with 14 bases fitting TRBD2. The germline gives CDR1 MRHNA, CDR2 SNTAGT. After removal of 2 bases from V and 6 bases from J, the junction contained 3 bases not matched to a gene. The CDR3 spans 16 residues. Here the CDR3 DNA reads TGTGCCAGCAGTGACCAGACTAGCGGGGGGGCCAATGAGCAGTTCTTC. Translation gives CASSDQTSGGANEQFF.

The chain combines TRBV25-1 with TRBJ1-1; 10 bases match TRBD1. V gave up 4 bases and J gave up 5 bases; unmatched junction bases: 16. Germline-derived CDR1 and CDR2 are MGHDK and SYGVNS. This CDR3 region has 18 residues. CDR3 bases: TGTGCCAGCAGTGCCATTCCCGGGACAGGGGATCCTCGGACTGAAGCTTTCTTT. Residues: CASSAIPGTGDPRTEAFF.